Each of the 10 T cell receptor beta chains below was sequenced from the same sample in a study of control samples from healthy donors and cancer patients. Here immunoSEQ multiplex PCR was the method, and the copy in TCRdb shows in-frame clones only, minus some. The sample has over 150,000 clones, about 92% seen once. The sequencing sample was made of blood. These receptors all come from a man aged 25-45 years in good health.

V gene TRBV3-1 (or the pseudogene TRBV3-2) combines with J gene TRBJ1-3; D is unresolved. CDR3 length: 14 amino acids. V lost 6 bases and J 0 bases, leaving 9 bases between the germline ends. The germline gives CDR1 LGHDT, CDR2 YNNKEL (reference sequence). The CDR3 here is CASSPDNSGNTIYF. DNA for the CDR3: TGTGCCAGCAGTCCAGATAACTCTGGAAACACCATATATTTT.

J is TRBJ2-2 and V is TRBV9, with 11 bases lining up with TRBD2. J was trimmed by 0 bases and V by 4 bases; bases with no gene match: 8. The germline V gene has CDR1 SGDLS and CDR2 YYNGEE. The CDR3 length is 18 residues. DNA for the CDR3: TGTGCCAGCAGCTTACGACTAGCGGGGTACTCGAACACCGGGGAGCTGTTTTTT. Amino acid sequence: CASSLRLAGYSNTGELFF.

The chain carries TRBV11-2 and TRBJ2-7; TRBD1 or TRBD2 may be the D gene (6 bases each). Trimming pared 5 bases from V and 0 bases from J, leaving 11 bases between. Germline loops: CDR1 SGHAT, CDR2 FQNNGV. CDR3 length: 14 residues. CDR3 in amino acids: CASSPGAGSYEQYF. The DNA for the CDR3 is TGTGCCAGCAGCCCGGGGGCCGGCTCCTACGAGCAGTACTTC.

The chain employs TRBV6-5 and TRBJ1-4; D is perhaps TRBD1 (6 bases). The CDR3 sequence is 14 residues long. CDR1 MNHEY and CDR2 SVGAGI come from the germline V gene. Trimming removed 4 bases from V and 5 bases from J, with 11 bases in between. This CDR3 reads CASSFQGFNEKLFF. The CDR3 coding sequence is TGTGCCAGCAGTTTCCAGGGGTTCAATGAAAAACTGTTTTTT.

The J gene is TRBJ1-4, the V gene TRBV6-6; possibly TRBD1 for D (6 bases). The germline V and J ends were trimmed by 5 bases and 5 bases, with 15 bases remaining between them. In germline, CDR1 is MNHNY, CDR2 SVGAGI (reference sequence). This CDR3 region has 15 residues. The CDR3 nucleotides read TGTGCCAGCAGTACCCTGGGACAACCGAATGAAAAACTGTTTTTT. Translating it yields CASSTLGQPNEKLFF.

The chain recombines TRBV9 with TRBJ1-1; D not certain. V was pared by 0 bases and J by 5 bases, with 14 bases between. CDR3 length equals 15 residues. Germline CDR1 reads SGDLS; CDR2 reads YYNGEE. The CDR3 bases are TGTGCCAGCAGCGTAGCTGGGTCCTTGCTAACTGAAGCTTTCTTT. The encoded protein is CASSVAGSLLTEAFF.

The rearrangement joins TRBV10-3 to TRBJ2-7, with TRBD2 matching 9 bases. The germline V gene encodes CDR1 ENHRY and CDR2 SYGVKD. Losses at the gene ends were 2 bases for V and 2 bases for J; bases not matched to a gene: 4. The CDR3 has 15 amino acids. Here the CDR3 DNA reads TGTGCCATCAGTGAGGGGCTAGCGGGAACCTACGAGCAGTACTTC. Protein: CAISEGLAGTYEQYF.

In its sample, this clone was seen once. V usage is TRBV5-1 and J usage is TRBJ1-5; TRBD1 matches at 8 bases. V shed 4 bases and J 5 bases; nucleotides not matched to a gene: 8. CDR1 is SGHRS, CDR2 YFSETQ, per germline. The CDR3 consists of 15 residues. CDR3 sequence reads: CASSKGTGRDQPQHF. The CDR3 coding sequence is TGCGCCAGCAGCAAGGGGACAGGCCGAGATCAGCCCCAGCATTTT.

CDR3 in amino acids: CASSQAQGWTGELFF. CDR3 coding DNA: TGTGCCAGCAGCCAAGCACAGGGGTGGACCGGGGAGCTGTTTTTT. This chain joins TRBV4-2 and TRBJ2-2; 7 nucleotides align to TRBD1. CDR1 is LGHNA and CDR2 is YNFKEQ in the germline V gene. The CDR3 sequence is 15 residues long. J was trimmed by 5 bases and V by 1 base; bases with no gene match: 4.

The rearrangement links TRBV29-1 to TRBJ1-1; D gene uncertain. The CDR3 sequence is 14 residues long. Germline CDR1 reads SQVTM; CDR2 reads ANQGSEA. V was pared by 8 bases and J by 0 bases, with 16 bases between. CDR3 in DNA: TGCAGCTACAATAAAAACTTAGTGAACACTGAAGCTTTCTTT. The encoded protein is CSYNKNLVNTEAFF.